Listed here are 6 T cell receptor beta chains from one sample, sequenced in a study of control samples from healthy donors and cancer patients. Clones were sequenced by immunoSEQ multiplex PCR, and TCRdb holds only the in-frame ones, with some missing. The table shows over 150,000 clones, with roughly 94% occurring only once. The sample comprised PBMCs. These receptors were taken from a man aged 55 to 69 with colorectal cancer.

This chain joins TRBV5-1 and TRBJ2-3; weak D call: TRBD2 (6 bases). Trimming left V 2 bases short and J 6 bases short, with 16 bases between. The CDR3 runs 15 residues. The germline gives CDR1 SGHRS, CDR2 YFSETQ. The CDR3 protein is CASSLSLAGADTQYF. The CDR3 DNA is TGCGCCAGCAGCTTATCACTAGCTGGAGCGGATACGCAGTATTTT. Together with reference TRBV5-1 and TRBJ2-3, the CDR3 gives the full variable domain: KAGVTQTPRYLIKTRGQQVTLSCSPISGHRSVSWYQQTPGQGLQFLFEYFSETQRNKGNFPGRFSGRQFSNSRSEMNVSTLELGDSALYLCASSLSLAGADTQYFGPGTRLTVL.

The chain links TRBV7-8 to TRBJ1-6; unclear D gene. The CDR3 sequence is 16 residues long. CDR1 SGHVS and CDR2 FQNEAQ come from the germline V gene. V was clipped by 0 bases and J by 0 bases, with 6 bases between them. The CDR3 nucleotides are TGTGCCAGCAGCTTAGCGACGGTCTCCTATAATTCACCCCTCCACTTT. Its translation: CASSLATVSYNSPLHF. The entire variable domain, with the rest obtained from reference TRBV7-8 and TRBJ1-6, is as follows: GAGVSQSPRYKVAKRGQDVALRCDPISGHVSLFWYQQALGQGPEFLTYFQNEAQLDKSGLPSDRFFAERPEGSVSTLKIQRTQQEDSAVYLCASSLATVSYNSPLHFGNGTRLTVT.

The rearrangement joins TRBV6-5 to TRBJ1-2; perhaps TRBD1 as D (5 bases). Trimming removed 3 bases at V and 8 bases at J, with 16 bases between. The germline V gene encodes CDR1 MNHEY and CDR2 SVGAGI. The CDR3 contains 14 residues. The CDR3 DNA is TGTGCCAGCAGTTATTCGGTCCAGGGAGGCGGCTACACCTTC. Amino acids: CASSYSVQGGGYTF.

The rearrangement links TRBV14 to TRBJ2-7, with a tentative D call TRBD2 (7 bases). The V end lost 4 bases, the J end lost 2 bases, and 12 bases lay between the germline ends. There are 14 residues in the CDR3. CDR1 SGHDN and CDR2 FVKESK come from the germline V gene. As DNA, the CDR3 is TGTGCCAGCAGCCGCGGGGGCCGCACCTACGAGCAGTACTTC. This encodes CASSRGGRTYEQYF.

V is TRBV7-2 and J is TRBJ2-4; 8 bases align to TRBD1. The junction had 9 bases not matched to a gene; V was cut back by 1 base and J by 4 bases. The V gene's germline CDR1 is SGHTA and CDR2 FQGNSA. CDR3 length: 17 amino acids. The CDR3 DNA reads TGTGCCAGCAGCTTAGTGGGGACAGGTTATCGGAAAAACATTCAGTACTTC. Protein sequence: CASSLVGTGYRKNIQYF. Drawing the rest from reference TRBV7-2 and TRBJ2-4, the complete variable domain is GAGVSQSPSNKVTEKGKDVELRCDPISGHTALYWYRQSLGQGLEFLIYFQGNSAPDKSGLPSDRFSAERTGGSVSTLTIQRTQQEDSAVYLCASSLVGTGYRKNIQYFGAGTRLSVL.

The chain recombines TRBV3-1 (or the pseudogene TRBV3-2) with TRBJ2-2, with D possibly TRBD1 on 6 matching bases. Germline V lookup: CDR1 LGHDT, CDR2 YNNKEL (reference sequence). The ends were cut back, 4 bases at V and 0 bases at J, with 15 bases in the middle. The length of the CDR3 is 17 residues. The CDR3 DNA reads TGTGCCAGCAGCCCCCCTCCGGGACACGCGAACACCGGGGAGCTGTTTTTT. This translates into CASSPPPGHANTGELFF.